This TCR beta chain was sequenced for a study of blood T cell repertoires in COVID-19. About the study: Whether acute or convalescent, the COVID-19 samples came from the United States, Italy and Spain. Sample material is recorded as cDNA or gDNA derived from T cells, B-cell-depleted T cells, or PBMCs.

How the authors handled the data: Cell counts per sample came from amplifying reference gene primers. Data came from immunoSEQ multiplex PCR; TCRdb stores just in-frame clones and leaves some out. V and J calls and clone size are given by that table; D and trimming were obtained from the DNA. The sample records some 70,000 clones, around 83% being singletons. Trimming pared 3 bases from V and 5 bases from J, leaving 12 bases between. The CDR3 is 14 residues long. CDR1 LNHDA and CDR2 SQIVND come from the germline V gene (reference sequence). The sequencing sample was made of peripheral blood. The V call is TRBV19, the J call TRBJ2-3, with a possible D match to TRBD2 (5 bases). This receptor was taken from a man older than 75 with acute or convalescent COVID-19. CDR3 region: CASSIVPGLDTQYF. The DNA of the CDR3 is TGTGCCAGTAGTATCGTTCCGGGGTTAGATACGCAGTATTTT.